These 23 T cell receptor beta chains came from one sample sequenced in a study of CD8 T cells in ankylosing spondylitis. TCRdb re-derived calls from the 5' RACE reads in MiXCR, one entry per CDR3 protein. The repertoire holds 200,000 or so distinct CDR3 sequences, with roughly 25% as singletons. The sequencing input was blood, either unsorted or a sorted T cell fraction (not recorded which). These receptors all come from a male donor with ankylosing spondylitis or in good health (not recorded which).

This clonotype was counted at least ten times. The chain carries TRBV9 and TRBJ1-1; TRBD1 matches at 8 bases. The germline gives CDR1 SGDLS, CDR2 YYNGEE. Unmatched junction bases numbered 8, after V lost 3 bases and J lost 1 base. This CDR3 has 16 amino acids. This CDR3 is CASSDLRDRSNTEAFF. CDR3 coding DNA: TGTGCCAGCAGCGACCTCCGGGACAGGTCGAACACTGAAGCTTTCTTT.

The chain recombines TRBV20-1 with TRBJ2-7, with D hard to call. The CDR3 spans 11 residues. Germline CDR1 and CDR2: DFQATT and SNEGSKA (reference sequence). Trimming took 0 bases from V and 5 from J, leaving 5 bases between them. The CDR3 sequence is CSARDPNEQYF. The DNA of the CDR3 is TGCAGTGCTAGAGATCCAAACGAGCAGTACTTC.

At least ten counts were recorded for this clonotype. A junction end diverges from the germline sequence, so it may reflect a read error. V usage is TRBV5-5 and J usage is TRBJ2-7; D uncertain. CDR3 size: 11 residues. From germline, CDR1 is SGHKS and CDR2 YYEKEE (reference sequence). The CDR3 region has the DNA TGTGCCAGCATCAAGACACAACTCCGATGGTTC. This sequence encodes CASIKTQLRWF.

This clonotype was recorded a few times. This chain links TRBV20-1 with TRBJ1-6, with a tentative D call TRBD1 (5 bases). Germline CDR1 DFQATT, CDR2 SNEGSKA (reference sequence). The CDR3 loop spans 14 amino acids. Between the trimmed V and J ends, which lost 0 bases and 9 bases, there was a span of 12 bases. The CDR3 DNA sequence: TGCAGTGCTAGAGATCCACAGGCTGGTTCACCCCTCCACTTT. Amino acid sequence: CSARDPQAGSPLHF.

There are many counts of this clonotype. The J gene is TRBJ2-2, the V gene TRBV12-3 or TRBV12-4; tentative D call: TRBD2 (6 bases). The CDR3 covers 14 residues. V lost 3 bases and J lost 6, with 11 bases in between. CDR3 in DNA: TGTGCCAGCAGTTTCCCGGCGGGGCCCGGGGAGCTGTTTTTT. It yields the protein CASSFPAGPGELFF.

This clonotype was seen repeatedly, ten times or more. The chain combines TRBV5-1 with TRBJ2-3; D gene unclear. The CDR3 length is 14 residues. Trimming removed 0 bases from V and 3 bases from J, with 8 bases in between. CDR1 is SGHRS, CDR2 YFSETQ, per germline. Written as DNA, the CDR3 is TGCGCCAGCAGCTTGGTCGAGAGAACAGATACGCAGTATTTT. It encodes CASSLVERTDTQYF.

This clonotype was detected only a few times. The chain employs TRBV20-1 and TRBJ1-5; D gene uncertain. The ends were cut back, 1 base at V and 0 bases at J, with 13 bases in the middle. Germline V gene lookup returns CDR1 DFQATT and CDR2 SNEGSKA (reference sequence). This CDR3 region has 16 residues. The CDR3 DNA sequence: TGCAGTGCTAGAGCTTTCAGTGGACCTAGCAATCAGCCCCAGCATTTT. Protein product: CSARAFSGPSNQPQHF.

The chain joins TRBV20-1 to TRBJ1-2; TRBD1 agrees at 11 bases. The CDR3 is 15 amino acids. Germline V gene lookup returns CDR1 DFQATT and CDR2 SNEGSKA (reference sequence). CDR3 DNA: TGCAGCGGGGGACAGGGGGTCCGAGGGGATTCTGGCTACACCTTC. The encoded protein is CSGGQGVRGDSGYTF.

This clonotype was counted many times. The V gene is TRBV5-1, the J gene TRBJ2-5, with 12 bases aligning to TRBD2. Trimming at V came to 4 bases and at J to 5 bases, leaving 12 bases not matched to a gene. This CDR3 has 17 residues. From germline, CDR1 is SGHRS and CDR2 YFSETQ. Here the CDR3 reads CASSLTRTSGTKETQYF. In DNA, the CDR3 is TGCGCCAGCAGCCTAACCCGGACTAGCGGGACGAAGGAGACCCAGTACTTC.

In DNA, the CDR3 is TGTGCCAGCAGGAATATAGCGGGAGGCGTGGAGACCCAGTACTTC. It specifies CASRNIAGGVETQYF. The rearrangement links TRBV7-2 to TRBJ2-5; 10 bases align to TRBD2. Germline V gene lookup returns CDR1 SGHTA and CDR2 FQGNSA. The CDR3 totals 15 residues. The J segment lost 5 bases and the V segment lost 6 bases, leaving 9 bases of the junction unmatched.

The V and J genes are TRBV6-1 and TRBJ2-7; tentatively, D is TRBD1 (6 bases). Per germline, CDR1 MNHNS and CDR2 SASEGT. Between the trimmed V and J ends, which lost 5 bases and 0 bases, there was a span of 17 bases. The CDR3 contains 16 residues. The CDR3 loop is CASSPDRTSLSYEQYF. The CDR3 DNA sequence: TGTGCCAGCAGTCCCGACAGGACCTCTCTCTCCTACGAGCAGTACTTC.

The genes are TRBV19 and TRBJ2-1; no clear D. In germline, CDR1 is LNHDA, CDR2 SQIVND (reference sequence). CDR3 size: 13 residues. Deletions cut 1 base from V and 5 bases from J, with 6 bases between. The CDR3 coding sequence is TGTGCCAGTAGTATAGGGTCTAACAATGAGCAGTTCTTC. It specifies CASSIGSNNEQFF. Based on the CDR3 plus reference TRBV19 and TRBJ2-1, the full variable domain is DGGITQSPKYLFRKEGQNVTLSCEQNLNHDAMYWYRQDPGQGLRLIYYSQIVNDFQKGDIAEGYSVSREKKESFPLTVTSAQKNPTAFYLCASSIGSNNEQFFGPGTRLTVL.

This clonotype was found once. A much larger clone lies a single base off, so this may be a read error. The rearrangement joins TRBV7-2 to TRBJ2-1, with D perhaps assigned TRBD1 or TRBD2 (5 bases each). CDR1 is SGHTA and CDR2 is FQGNSA in the germline V gene. This CDR3 region has 13 residues. Trimming removed 5 bases at V and 12 bases at J, with 17 bases between. The CDR3 protein is CASSRRGFLVQFF. CDR3 coding DNA: TGTGCCAGCAGCCGACGGGGCTTCTTAGTGCAGTTCTTC.

This clonotype was found once. This sequence joins TRBV10-3 and TRBJ2-1, with TRBD2 identical over 16 bases. Losses at the gene ends were 10 bases for V and 0 bases for J; bases not matched to a gene: 9. The CDR3 spans 18 residues. CDR1 ENHRY and CDR2 SYGVKD come from the germline V gene. The CDR3 DNA sequence: TGTGCCACGTTCCCGGGACTAGCGGGAGGGAGCTCCTACAATGAGCAGTTCTTC. Amino acid sequence: CATFPGLAGGSSYNEQFF.

The chain uses TRBV6-2 or TRBV6-3 and TRBJ2-1, with 7 bases matching TRBD2. The length of the CDR3 is 15 residues. The ends lost 5 bases at V and 9 bases at J; junction bases unmatched: 13. CDR1 MNHEY and CDR2 SVGEGT come from the germline V gene. The CDR3 DNA follows: TGTGCCAGCAGTAAAGAACTAGCGCCCCATGGTGAGCAGTTCTTC. Translation gives CASSKELAPHGEQFF.

This clonotype showed up many times. The chain joins TRBV4-2 to TRBJ2-5, with 8 bases matching TRBD2. CDR1 is LGHNA, CDR2 YNFKEQ, per germline. CDR3 length: 15 amino acids. V lost 3 bases, J lost 0 bases, and 3 bases stayed unmatched. The CDR3 loop is CASSQATSDQETQYF. As DNA, the CDR3 is TGTGCCAGCAGCCAGGCGACTAGCGACCAAGAGACCCAGTACTTC.

This clonotype was seen many times. V gene TRBV10-3 combines with J gene TRBJ1-1, with D unclear. Germline V lookup: CDR1 ENHRY, CDR2 SYGVKD. This CDR3 contains 12 residues. V lost 0 bases, J lost 7 bases, and 6 bases lay in between. CDR3 protein: CAISESEIEAFF. The DNA of the CDR3 is TGTGCCATCAGTGAGTCGGAGATTGAAGCTTTCTTT.

This clonotype was seen at least ten times. V is TRBV12-3 or TRBV12-4 and J is TRBJ2-7, with TRBD1 matching over 7 bases. The CDR3 contains 15 residues. With 4 bases clipped from V and 3 bases from J, the junction kept 9 bases outside the gene matches. The CDR3 here is CASSSGGQLYYEQYF. Here the CDR3 DNA reads TGTGCCAGCAGTTCAGGGGGACAGTTATACTACGAGCAGTACTTC.

This chain joins TRBV12-3 or TRBV12-4 and TRBJ1-2; tentative D call: TRBD1 (6 bases). The ends were cut back, 3 bases at V and 8 bases at J, with 13 bases in the middle. The CDR3 is 13 residues long. The chain's CDR3 is CASSLEGERGYTF. CDR3 bases: TGTGCCAGCAGTTTGGAGGGGGAGCGCGGCTACACCTTC.

The V call is TRBV29-1, the J call TRBJ2-1; 7 bases fit TRBD2. Trimming at V came to 5 bases and at J to 9 bases, leaving 10 bases not matched to a gene. The germline V gene encodes CDR1 SQVTM and CDR2 ANQGSEA. The CDR3 loop spans 13 amino acids. This CDR3 is CSVYRGSRSEQFF. The CDR3 region has the DNA TGCAGCGTTTACCGCGGGAGCCGAAGTGAGCAGTTCTTC.

The chain employs TRBV5-1 and TRBJ2-5; 7 bases match TRBD2. The junction had 11 bases not matched to a gene; V was cut back by 4 bases and J by 5 bases. The CDR3 loop spans 15 amino acids. In germline, CDR1 is SGHRS, CDR2 YFSETQ. This CDR3 is CASSGTGTNRETQYF. The DNA for the CDR3 is TGCGCCAGCAGCGGAACCGGGACTAACAGGGAGACCCAGTACTTC.

This clonotype has only a few counts. The chain combines TRBV20-1 with TRBJ2-1; 13 positions match TRBD2. From germline, CDR1 is DFQATT and CDR2 SNEGSKA (reference sequence). V gave up 5 bases and J gave up 4 bases; unmatched junction bases: 2. The length of the CDR3 is 14 residues. CDR3 sequence: CSAEGLAGYNEQFF. CDR3 bases: TGCAGTGCTGAGGGACTAGCGGGATACAATGAGCAGTTCTTC.

The J gene is TRBJ2-3, the V gene TRBV7-3; 11 positions agree with TRBD2. The germline V gene has CDR1 SGHTA and CDR2 FQGTGA. This CDR3 has 15 residues. V dropped 4 bases and J dropped 6; count of bases not matched to a gene: 6. The CDR3: CASSSLAGADDTQYF. In DNA form, the CDR3 reads TGTGCCAGCAGCTCACTAGCGGGAGCAGATGATACGCAGTATTTT.